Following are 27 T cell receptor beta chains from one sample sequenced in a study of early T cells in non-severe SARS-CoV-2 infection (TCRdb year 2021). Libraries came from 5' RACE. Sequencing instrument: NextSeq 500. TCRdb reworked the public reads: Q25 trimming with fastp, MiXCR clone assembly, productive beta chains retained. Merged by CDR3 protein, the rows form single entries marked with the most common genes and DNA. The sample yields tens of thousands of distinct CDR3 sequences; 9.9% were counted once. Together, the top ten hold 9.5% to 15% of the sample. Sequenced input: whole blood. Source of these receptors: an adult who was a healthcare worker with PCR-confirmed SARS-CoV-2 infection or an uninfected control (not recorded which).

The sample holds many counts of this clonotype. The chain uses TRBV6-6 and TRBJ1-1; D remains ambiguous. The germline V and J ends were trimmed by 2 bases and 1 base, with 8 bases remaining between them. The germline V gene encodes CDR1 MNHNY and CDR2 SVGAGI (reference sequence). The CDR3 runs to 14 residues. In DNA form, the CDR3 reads TGTGCCAGCAGTTACGGCCAGGCGAACACTGAAGCTTTCTTT. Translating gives CASSYGQANTEAFF.

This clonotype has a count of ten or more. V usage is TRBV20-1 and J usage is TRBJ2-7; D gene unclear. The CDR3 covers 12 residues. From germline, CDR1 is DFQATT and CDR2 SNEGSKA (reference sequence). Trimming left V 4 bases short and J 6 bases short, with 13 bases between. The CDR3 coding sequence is TGCAGTGCTAAAAACCGCGCCGGCGAGCAGTACTTC. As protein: CSAKNRAGEQYF.

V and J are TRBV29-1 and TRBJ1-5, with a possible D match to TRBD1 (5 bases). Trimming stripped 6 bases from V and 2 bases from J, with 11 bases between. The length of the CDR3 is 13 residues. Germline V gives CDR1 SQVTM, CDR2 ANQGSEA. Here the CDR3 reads CSVGVGGNQPQHF. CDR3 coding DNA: TGCAGCGTCGGAGTGGGGGGCAATCAGCCCCAGCATTTT.

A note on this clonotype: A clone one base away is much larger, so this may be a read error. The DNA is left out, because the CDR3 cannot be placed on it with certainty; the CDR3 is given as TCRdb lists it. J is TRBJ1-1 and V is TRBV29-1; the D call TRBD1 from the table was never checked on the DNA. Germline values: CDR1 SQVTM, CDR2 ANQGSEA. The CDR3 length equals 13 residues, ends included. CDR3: CSVVGQGATEALF.

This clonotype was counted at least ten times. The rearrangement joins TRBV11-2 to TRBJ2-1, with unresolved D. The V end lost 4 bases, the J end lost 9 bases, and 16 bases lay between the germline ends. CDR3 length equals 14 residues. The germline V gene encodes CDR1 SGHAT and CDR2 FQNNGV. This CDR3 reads CASSSLKMVSEQFF. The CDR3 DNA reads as TGTGCCAGCAGCTCCCTCAAGATGGTCAGTGAGCAGTTCTTC.

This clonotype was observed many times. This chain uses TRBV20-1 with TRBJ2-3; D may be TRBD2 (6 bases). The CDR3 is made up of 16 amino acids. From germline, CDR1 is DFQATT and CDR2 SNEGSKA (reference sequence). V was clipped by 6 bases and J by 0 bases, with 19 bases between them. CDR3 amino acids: CSAQGPGGASTDTQYF. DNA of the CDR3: TGCAGTGCCCAAGGGCCAGGAGGGGCCAGCACAGATACGCAGTATTTT.

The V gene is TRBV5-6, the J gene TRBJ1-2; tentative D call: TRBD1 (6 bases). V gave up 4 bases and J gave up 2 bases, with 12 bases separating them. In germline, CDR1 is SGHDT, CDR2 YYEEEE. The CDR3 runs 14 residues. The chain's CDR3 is CASSHDRTNYGYTF. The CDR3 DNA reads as TGTGCCAGCAGCCATGACAGGACCAACTATGGCTACACCTTC. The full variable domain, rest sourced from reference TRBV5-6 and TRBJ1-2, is DAGVTQSPTHLIKTRGQQVTLRCSPKSGHDTVSWYQQALGQGPQFIFQYYEEEERQRGNFPDRFSGHQFPNYSSELNVNALLLGDSALYLCASSHDRTNYGYTFGSGTRLTVV.

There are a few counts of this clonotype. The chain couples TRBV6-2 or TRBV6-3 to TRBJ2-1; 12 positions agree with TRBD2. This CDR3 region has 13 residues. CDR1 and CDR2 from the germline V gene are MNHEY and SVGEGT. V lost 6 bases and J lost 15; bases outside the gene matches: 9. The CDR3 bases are TGTGCCAGCAGCCAGACTAGCGGGGGCTCGACGTTCTTC. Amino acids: CASSQTSGGSTFF.

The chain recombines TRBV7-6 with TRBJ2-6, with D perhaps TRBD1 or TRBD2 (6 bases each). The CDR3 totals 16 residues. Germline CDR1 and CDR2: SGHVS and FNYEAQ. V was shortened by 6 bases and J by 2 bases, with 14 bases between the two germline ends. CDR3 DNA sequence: TGTGCCAGCAGTGCCTTGGGGGGCGCTGGGGCCAACGTCCTGACTTTC. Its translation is CASSALGGAGANVLTF.

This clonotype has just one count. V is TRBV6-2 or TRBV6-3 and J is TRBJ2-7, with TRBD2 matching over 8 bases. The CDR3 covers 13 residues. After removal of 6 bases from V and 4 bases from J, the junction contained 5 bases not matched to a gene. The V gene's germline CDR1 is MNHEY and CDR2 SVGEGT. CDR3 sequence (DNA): TGTGCCAGCAGCTTAGCGGGGCGTTACGAGCAGTACTTC. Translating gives CASSLAGRYEQYF.

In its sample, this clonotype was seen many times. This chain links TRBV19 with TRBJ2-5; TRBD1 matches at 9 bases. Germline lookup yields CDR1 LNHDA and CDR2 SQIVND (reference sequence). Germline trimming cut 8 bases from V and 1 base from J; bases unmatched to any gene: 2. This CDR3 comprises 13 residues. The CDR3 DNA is TGTGCCAGTGTGGGACAGGGCCAAGAGACCCAGTACTTC. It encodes CASVGQGQETQYF.

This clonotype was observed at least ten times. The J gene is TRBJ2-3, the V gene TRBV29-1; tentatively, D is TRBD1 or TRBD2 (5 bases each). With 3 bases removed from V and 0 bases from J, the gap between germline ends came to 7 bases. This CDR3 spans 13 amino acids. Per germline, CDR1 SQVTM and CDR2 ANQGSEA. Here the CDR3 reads CSVEGPSTDTQYF. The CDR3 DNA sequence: TGCAGCGTTGAGGGACCTAGCACAGATACGCAGTATTTT.

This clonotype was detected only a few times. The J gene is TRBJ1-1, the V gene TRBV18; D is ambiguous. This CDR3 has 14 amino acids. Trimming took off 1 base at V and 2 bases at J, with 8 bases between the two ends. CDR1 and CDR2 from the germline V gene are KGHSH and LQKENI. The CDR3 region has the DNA TGTGCCAGCTCACCACTACAGTCAAACACTGAAGCTTTCTTT. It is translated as CASSPLQSNTEAFF.

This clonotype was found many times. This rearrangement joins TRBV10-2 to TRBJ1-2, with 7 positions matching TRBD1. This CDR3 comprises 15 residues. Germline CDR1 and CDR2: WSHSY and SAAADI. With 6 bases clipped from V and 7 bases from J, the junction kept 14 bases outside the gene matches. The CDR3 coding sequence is TGCGCCAGCAGCAGACAGGGTTTTCTATCTAGTGGCTACACCTTC. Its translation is CASSRQGFLSSGYTF.

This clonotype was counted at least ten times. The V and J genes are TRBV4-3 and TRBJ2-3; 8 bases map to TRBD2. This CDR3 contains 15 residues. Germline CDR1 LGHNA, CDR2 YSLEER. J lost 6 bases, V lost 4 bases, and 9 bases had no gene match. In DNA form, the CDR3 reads TGCGCCAGCAGCCCCTTTCGCGGGGGGAGGGATACGCAGTATTTT. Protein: CASSPFRGGRDTQYF.

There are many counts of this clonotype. CDR3 loop: CASSPRTAMNTEAFF. The CDR3 DNA reads TGTGCCAGCAGCCCCCGGACAGCCATGAACACTGAAGCTTTCTTT. This chain links TRBV7-8 with TRBJ1-1, with D possibly being TRBD1 (6 bases). V shed 5 bases and J shed 0 bases, with 13 bases lying between them. This CDR3 spans 15 amino acids. The germline V gene has CDR1 SGHVS and CDR2 FQNEAQ.

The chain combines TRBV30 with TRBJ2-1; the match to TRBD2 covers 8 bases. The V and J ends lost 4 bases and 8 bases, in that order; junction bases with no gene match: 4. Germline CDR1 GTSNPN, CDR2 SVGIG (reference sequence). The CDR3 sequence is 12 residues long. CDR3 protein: CAWKGTRDEQFF. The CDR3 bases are TGTGCCTGGAAGGGGACTAGGGATGAGCAGTTCTTC.

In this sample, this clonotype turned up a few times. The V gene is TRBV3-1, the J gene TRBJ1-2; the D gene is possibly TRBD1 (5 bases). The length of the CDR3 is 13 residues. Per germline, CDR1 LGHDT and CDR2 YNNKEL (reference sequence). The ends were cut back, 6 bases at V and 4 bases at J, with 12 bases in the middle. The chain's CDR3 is CASRSSRVYGYTF. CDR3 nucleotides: TGTGCCAGCAGAAGCTCCAGGGTCTATGGCTACACCTTC.

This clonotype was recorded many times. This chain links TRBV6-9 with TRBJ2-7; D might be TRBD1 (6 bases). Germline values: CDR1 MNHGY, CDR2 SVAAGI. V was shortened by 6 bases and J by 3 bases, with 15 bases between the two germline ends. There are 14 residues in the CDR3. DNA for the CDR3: TGTGCCAGCAGGTTCCCAGGGGCCCTCTACGAGCAGTACTTC. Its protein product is CASRFPGALYEQYF.

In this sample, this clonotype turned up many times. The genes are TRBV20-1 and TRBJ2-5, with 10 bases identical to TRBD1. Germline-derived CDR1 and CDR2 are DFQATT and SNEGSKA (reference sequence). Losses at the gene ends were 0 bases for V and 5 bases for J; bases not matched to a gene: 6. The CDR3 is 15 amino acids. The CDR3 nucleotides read TGCAGTGCTAGAGATTCGGGGACAGGGGATGAGACCCAGTACTTC. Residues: CSARDSGTGDETQYF.

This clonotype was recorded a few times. CDR3 region: CASSTGLAGLETQYF. The CDR3 DNA reads as TGTGCCAGCAGTACTGGACTAGCGGGTTTGGAGACCCAGTACTTC. This chain uses TRBV25-1 with TRBJ2-5; 11 bases are a match to TRBD2. Germline CDR1 and CDR2: MGHDK and SYGVNS. The CDR3 contains 15 residues. V was pared by 5 bases and J by 5 bases, with 7 bases of the junction left unmatched. Variable domain in full (rest from reference TRBV25-1 and TRBJ2-5): EADIYQTPRYLVIGTGKKITLECSQTMGHDKMYWYQQDPGMELHLIHYSYGVNSTEKGDLSSESTVSRIRTEHFPLTLESARPSHTSQYLCASSTGLAGLETQYFGPGTRLLVL.

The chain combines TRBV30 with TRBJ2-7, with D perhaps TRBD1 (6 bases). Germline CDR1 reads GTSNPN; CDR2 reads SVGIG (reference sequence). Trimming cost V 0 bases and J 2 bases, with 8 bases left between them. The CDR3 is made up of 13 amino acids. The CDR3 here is CAWSVGQAYEQYF. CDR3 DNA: TGTGCCTGGAGTGTGGGACAAGCCTACGAGCAGTACTTC.

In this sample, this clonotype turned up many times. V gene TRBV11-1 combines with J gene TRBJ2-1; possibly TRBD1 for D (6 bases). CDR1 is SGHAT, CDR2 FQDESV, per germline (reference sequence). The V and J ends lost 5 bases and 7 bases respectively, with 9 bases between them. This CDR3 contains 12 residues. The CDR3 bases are TGTGCCAGCAGCACGGACAGTAATGAGCAGTTCTTC. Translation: CASSTDSNEQFF.

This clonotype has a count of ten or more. CDR3 DNA: TGTGCCAGCAGTGTCTCCCCTCTCAGCGCCGGGGAGCTGTTTTTT. This codes for CASSVSPLSAGELFF. The V gene is TRBV6-1, the J gene TRBJ2-2; D is uncertain. This CDR3 region has 15 residues. Germline lookup yields CDR1 MNHNS and CDR2 SASEGT. With 4 bases removed from V and 6 bases from J, the gap between germline ends came to 15 bases.

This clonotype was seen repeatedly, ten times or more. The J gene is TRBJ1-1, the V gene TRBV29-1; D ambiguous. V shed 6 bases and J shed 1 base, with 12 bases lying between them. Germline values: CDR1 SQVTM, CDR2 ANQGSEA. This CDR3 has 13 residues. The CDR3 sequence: CSVEPHGNTEAFF. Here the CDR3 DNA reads TGCAGCGTGGAGCCCCATGGGAACACTGAAGCTTTCTTT.

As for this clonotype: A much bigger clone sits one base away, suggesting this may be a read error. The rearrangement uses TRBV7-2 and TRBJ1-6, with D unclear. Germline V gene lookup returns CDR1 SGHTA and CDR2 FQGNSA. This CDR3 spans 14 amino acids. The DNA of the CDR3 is TGTGCCAGCAGCCCTCCCCGCCAAAATTCATCCCTCCACTTT. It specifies CASSPPRQNSSLHF.

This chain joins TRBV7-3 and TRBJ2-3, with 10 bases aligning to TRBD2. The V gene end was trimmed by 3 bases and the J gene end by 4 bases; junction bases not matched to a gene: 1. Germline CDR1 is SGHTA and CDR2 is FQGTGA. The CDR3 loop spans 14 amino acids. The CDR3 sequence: CASSFGLAADTQYF. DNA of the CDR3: TGTGCCAGCAGCTTCGGACTAGCGGCAGATACGCAGTATTTT.